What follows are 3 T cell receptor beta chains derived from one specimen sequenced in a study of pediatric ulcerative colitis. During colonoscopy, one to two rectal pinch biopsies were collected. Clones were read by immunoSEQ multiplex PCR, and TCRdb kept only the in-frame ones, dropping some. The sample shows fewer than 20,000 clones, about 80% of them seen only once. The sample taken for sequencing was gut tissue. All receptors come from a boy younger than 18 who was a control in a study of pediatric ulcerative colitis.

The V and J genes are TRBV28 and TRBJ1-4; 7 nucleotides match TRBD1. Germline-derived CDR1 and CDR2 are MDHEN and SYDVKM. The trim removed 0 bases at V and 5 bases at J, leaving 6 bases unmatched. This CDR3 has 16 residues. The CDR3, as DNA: TGTGCCAGCAGTTTATGGTCGAGGGGGCTCAATGAAAAACTGTTTTTT. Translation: CASSLWSRGLNEKLFF.

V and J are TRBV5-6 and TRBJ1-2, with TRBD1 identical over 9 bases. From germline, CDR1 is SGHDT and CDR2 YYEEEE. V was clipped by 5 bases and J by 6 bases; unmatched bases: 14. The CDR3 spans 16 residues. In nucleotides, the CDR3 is TGTGCCAGCAGACCGACCCATTCATGGGACAGGGATGGCTACACCTTC. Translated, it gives CASRPTHSWDRDGYTF.

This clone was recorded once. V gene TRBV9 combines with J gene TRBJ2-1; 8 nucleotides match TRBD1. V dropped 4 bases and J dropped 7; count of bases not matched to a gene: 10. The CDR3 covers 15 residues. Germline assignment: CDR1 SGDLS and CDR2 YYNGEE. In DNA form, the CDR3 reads TGTGCCAGCAGCCAGACCGGGACAGGCCAAAATGAGCAGTTCTTC. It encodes CASSQTGTGQNEQFF.